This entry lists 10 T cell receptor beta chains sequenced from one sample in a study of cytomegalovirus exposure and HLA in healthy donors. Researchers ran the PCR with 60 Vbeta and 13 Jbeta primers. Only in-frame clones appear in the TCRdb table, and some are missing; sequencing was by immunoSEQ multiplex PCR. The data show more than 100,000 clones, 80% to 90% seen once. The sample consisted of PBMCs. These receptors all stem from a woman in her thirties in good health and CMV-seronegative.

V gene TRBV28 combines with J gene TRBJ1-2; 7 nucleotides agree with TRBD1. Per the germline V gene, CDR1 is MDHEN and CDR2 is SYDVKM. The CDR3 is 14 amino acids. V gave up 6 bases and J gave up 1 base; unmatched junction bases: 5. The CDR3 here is CASRPGGLNYGYTF. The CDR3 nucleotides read TGTGCCAGCAGGCCAGGGGGTCTTAACTATGGCTACACCTTC.

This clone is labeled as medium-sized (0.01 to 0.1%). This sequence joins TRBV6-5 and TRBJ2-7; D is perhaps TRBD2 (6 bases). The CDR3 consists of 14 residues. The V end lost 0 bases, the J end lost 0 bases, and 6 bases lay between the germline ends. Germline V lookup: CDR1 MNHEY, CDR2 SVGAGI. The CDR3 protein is CASSYSSGSYEQYF. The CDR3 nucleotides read TGTGCCAGCAGTTACTCTAGCGGCTCCTACGAGCAGTACTTC.

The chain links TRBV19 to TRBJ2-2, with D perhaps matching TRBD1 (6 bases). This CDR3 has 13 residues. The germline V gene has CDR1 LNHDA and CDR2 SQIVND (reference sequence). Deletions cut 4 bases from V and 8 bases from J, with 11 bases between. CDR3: CASSTLRGGELFF. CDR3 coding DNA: TGTGCCAGTAGTACCCTTAGGGGGGGGGAGCTGTTTTTT.

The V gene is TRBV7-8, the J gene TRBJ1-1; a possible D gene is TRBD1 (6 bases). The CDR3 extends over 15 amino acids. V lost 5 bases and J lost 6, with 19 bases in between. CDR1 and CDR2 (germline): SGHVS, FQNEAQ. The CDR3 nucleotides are TGTGCCAGCAGCCTTACCCCGGGGGGCCCCTCTGAAGCTTTCTTT. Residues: CASSLTPGGPSEAFF.

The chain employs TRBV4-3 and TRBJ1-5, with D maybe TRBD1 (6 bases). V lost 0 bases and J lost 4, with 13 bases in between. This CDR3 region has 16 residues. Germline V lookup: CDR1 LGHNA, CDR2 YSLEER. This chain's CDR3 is CASSQEWGGGNQPQHF. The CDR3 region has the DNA TGCGCCAGCAGCCAAGAGTGGGGGGGCGGGAATCAGCCCCAGCATTTT.

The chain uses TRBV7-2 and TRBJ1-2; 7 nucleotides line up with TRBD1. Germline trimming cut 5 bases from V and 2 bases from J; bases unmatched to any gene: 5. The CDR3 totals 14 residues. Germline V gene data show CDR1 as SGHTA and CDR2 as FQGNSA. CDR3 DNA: TGTGCCAGCAGCCCAAGGGACAGAAACTATGGCTACACCTTC. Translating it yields CASSPRDRNYGYTF.

CDR3 in amino acids: CASGRAVTDTQYF. As DNA, the CDR3 is TGTGCCAGCGGCAGGGCTGTCACAGATACGCAGTATTTT. The J gene is TRBJ2-3, the V gene TRBV5-4; the D gene is possibly TRBD1 (5 bases). Per germline, CDR1 SGHNT and CDR2 YYREEE (reference sequence). The V end lost 7 bases, the J end lost 2 bases, and 11 bases lay between the germline ends. There are 13 residues in the CDR3.

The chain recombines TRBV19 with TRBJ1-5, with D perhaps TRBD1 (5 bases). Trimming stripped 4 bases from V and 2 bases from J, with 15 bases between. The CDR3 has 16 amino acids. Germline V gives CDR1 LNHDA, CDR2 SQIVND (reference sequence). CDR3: CASSRGVIPGNQPQHF. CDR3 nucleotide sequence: TGTGCCAGTAGTAGGGGGGTGATCCCTGGCAATCAGCCCCAGCATTTT.

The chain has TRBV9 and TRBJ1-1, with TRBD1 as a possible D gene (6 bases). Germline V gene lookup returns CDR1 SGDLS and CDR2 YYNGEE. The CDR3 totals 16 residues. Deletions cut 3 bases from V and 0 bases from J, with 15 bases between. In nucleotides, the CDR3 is TGTGCCAGCAGCGCACCGGGACACCCTTTGAACACTGAAGCTTTCTTT. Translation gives CASSAPGHPLNTEAFF.

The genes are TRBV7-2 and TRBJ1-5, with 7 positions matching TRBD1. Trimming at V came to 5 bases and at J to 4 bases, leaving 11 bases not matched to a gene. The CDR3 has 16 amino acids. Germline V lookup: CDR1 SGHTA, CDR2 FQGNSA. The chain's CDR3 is CASSPNDRAINQPQHF. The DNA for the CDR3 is TGTGCCAGCAGCCCCAATGACAGGGCTATTAATCAGCCCCAGCATTTT. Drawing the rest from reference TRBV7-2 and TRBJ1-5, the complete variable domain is GAGVSQSPSNKVTEKGKDVELRCDPISGHTALYWYRQSLGQGLEFLIYFQGNSAPDKSGLPSDRFSAERTGGSVSTLTIQRTQQEDSAVYLCASSPNDRAINQPQHFGDGTRLSIL.